One sample yielded the 27 T cell receptor beta chains listed below, sequenced in a study of T cell responses to AZD1222 COVID-19 vaccine. The method was immunoSEQ multiplex PCR; TCRdb's version includes in-frame clones alone and lacks a portion of them. The sample includes about 150,000 clones, around 90% seen only once; the top ten take about 3.3%. Here the sequenced sample was peripheral blood, taken 28 days after the second AZD1222 dose. Receptors were obtained from an adult who received the AZD1222 COVID-19 vaccine.

The V call is TRBV6-1, the J call TRBJ1-1, with D tentatively TRBD1 (5 bases). Per germline, CDR1 MNHNS and CDR2 SASEGT. CDR3 length: 15 residues. V lost 2 bases to trimming and J lost 3 bases, with 13 bases between them. The CDR3 here is CASSERARADTEAFF. The CDR3 DNA sequence: TGTGCCAGCAGTGAACGGGCCAGGGCTGACACTGAAGCTTTCTTT.

V gene TRBV2 combines with J gene TRBJ1-2; D not resolved. CDR1 and CDR2 from the germline V gene are SNHLY and FYNNEI. The CDR3 runs to 14 residues. Trimming removed 2 bases at V and 7 bases at J, with 14 bases between. CDR3 region: CASSERTSWGGYTF. As DNA, the CDR3 is TGTGCCAGCAGTGAAAGAACCTCCTGGGGTGGCTACACCTTC.

The rearrangement uses TRBV18 and TRBJ1-2; TRBD1 matches 7 bases. The germline gives CDR1 KGHSH, CDR2 LQKENI. The CDR3 sequence is 15 residues long. With V trimmed by 1 base and J by 4 bases, 6 bases remained unmatched. The CDR3, as DNA: TGTGCCAGCTCACCACGGGACAGTCCCCTCTATGGCTACACCTTC. Encoded protein: CASSPRDSPLYGYTF. Full variable domain (missing parts from reference TRBV18 and TRBJ1-2): NAGVMQNPRHLVRRRGQEARLRCSPMKGHSHVYWYRQLPEEGLKFMVYLQKENIIDESGMPKERFSAEFPKEGPSILRIQQVVRGDSAAYFCASSPRDSPLYGYTFGSGTRLTVV.

The rearrangement joins TRBV24-1 to TRBJ1-5; 11 nucleotides agree with TRBD1. V gave up 9 bases and J gave up 6 bases; unmatched junction bases: 9. Germline V gives CDR1 KGHDR, CDR2 SFDVKD. CDR3 size: 15 residues. The CDR3 region has the DNA TGTGCCACCGTCGTTGGACAGGGGGCTGGTCAGCCCCAGCATTTT. This encodes CATVVGQGAGQPQHF.

This chain connects TRBV19 to TRBJ2-1; the D is unclear. Deletions cut 1 base from V and 9 bases from J, with 4 bases between. CDR3 size: 11 residues. CDR1 LNHDA and CDR2 SQIVND come from the germline V gene (reference sequence). The CDR3 bases are TGTGCCAGTAGTATAGGATCTGAGCAGTTCTTC. Amino acid sequence: CASSIGSEQFF.

The chain employs TRBV5-5 and TRBJ1-1, with TRBD1 as a possible D gene (6 bases). Germline values: CDR1 SGHKS, CDR2 YYEKEE (reference sequence). This CDR3 comprises 16 residues. The ends were cut back, 0 bases at V and 0 bases at J, with 12 bases in the middle. CDR3 coding DNA: TGTGCCAGCAGCTTGGATCAGGGGAGATTGAACACTGAAGCTTTCTTT. This sequence encodes CASSLDQGRLNTEAFF. The full variable domain, with the rest looked up from reference TRBV5-5 and TRBJ1-1, is DAGVTQSPTHLIKTRGQQVTLRCSPISGHKSVSWYQQVLGQGPQFIFQYYEKEERGRGNFPDRFSARQFPNYSSELNVNALLLGDSALYLCASSLDQGRLNTEAFFGQGTRLTVV.

The V and J genes are TRBV30 and TRBJ1-1; 7 bases map to TRBD1. Germline V gives CDR1 GTSNPN, CDR2 SVGIG (reference sequence). The CDR3 length is 14 residues. The junction had 6 bases not matched to a gene; V was cut back by 1 base and J by 4 bases. CDR3 DNA sequence: TGTGCCTGGAGTGAAGTAGGGGGCTCCACTGAAGCTTTCTTT. This codes for CAWSEVGGSTEAFF.

The chain combines TRBV5-4 with TRBJ2-1, with a tentative D call TRBD2 (5 bases). CDR3 size: 17 residues. V shed 5 bases and J shed 0 bases, with 18 bases lying between them. Germline loops: CDR1 SGHNT, CDR2 YYREEE (reference sequence). CDR3 in amino acids: CASSPILALSSYNEQFF. The CDR3 DNA reads TGTGCCAGCAGTCCTATTTTAGCGCTAAGCTCCTACAATGAGCAGTTCTTC. The entire variable domain, with the rest obtained from reference TRBV5-4 and TRBJ2-1, is as follows: ETGVTQSPTHLIKTRGQQVTLRCSSQSGHNTVSWYQQALGQGPQFIFQYYREEENGRGNFPPRFSGLQFPNYSSELNVNALELDDSALYLCASSPILALSSYNEQFFGPGTRLTVL.

The chain has TRBV12-3 or TRBV12-4 and TRBJ2-7; D call uncertain. V shed 0 bases and J shed 3 bases, with 3 bases lying between them. The CDR3 runs to 12 residues. The CDR3 coding sequence is TGTGCCAGCAGTTTAGCCATCTACGAGCAGTACTTC. This translates into CASSLAIYEQYF.

The chain couples TRBV27 to TRBJ1-3; D might be TRBD1 (6 bases). CDR1 and CDR2 (germline): MNHEY, SMNVEV (reference sequence). The CDR3 runs to 15 residues. V lost 6 bases to trimming and J lost 0 bases, with 12 bases between them. The CDR3 nucleotides read TGTGCCAGCAGAGAGGGGGGTCCCTCTGGAAACACCATATATTTT. Amino acids: CASREGGPSGNTIYF.

This clone appeared once. The CDR3 DNA follows: TGCGCCAGCTTGAAAGGGGACGGCAGCACCGGGGAGCTGTTTTTT. It specifies CASLKGDGSTGELFF. The chain has TRBV5-1 and TRBJ2-2; D tentatively reads TRBD1 or TRBD2 (5 bases each). Germline-derived CDR1 and CDR2 are SGHRS and YFSETQ. Trimming cost V 7 bases and J 4 bases, with 17 bases left between them. CDR3 size: 15 residues.

CDR3 DNA sequence: TGTGCCAGCACCCAGACAGGGGGCTATACCGGGGAGCTGTTTTTT. Its protein product is CASTQTGGYTGELFF. J is TRBJ2-2 and V is TRBV3-1 (or the pseudogene TRBV3-2); 10 bases are a match to TRBD1. V gave up 7 bases and J gave up 5 bases; unmatched junction bases: 7. CDR3 length equals 15 residues. CDR1 LGHDT and CDR2 YNNKEL come from the germline V gene (reference sequence).

CDR3 bases: TGTGCCAGCAGTATTGCCCAAAAATATCACAATGAGCAGTTCTTC. It translates to CASSIAQKYHNEQFF. V usage is TRBV28 and J usage is TRBJ2-1; D is undetermined. This CDR3 is built from 15 residues. Germline CDR1 and CDR2: MDHEN and SYDVKM. V was trimmed by 5 bases and J by 5 bases, leaving 16 bases between them. The variable domain in full, completed from reference TRBV28 and TRBJ2-1, reads DVKVTQSSRYLVKRTGEKVFLECVQDMDHENMFWYRQDPGLGLRLIYFSYDVKMKEKGDIPEGYSVSREKKERFSLILESASTNQTSMYLCASSIAQKYHNEQFFGPGTRLTVL.

V gene TRBV18 combines with J gene TRBJ2-1, with 7 nucleotides matching TRBD1. CDR1 and CDR2 (germline): KGHSH, LQKENI. The CDR3 covers 15 residues. The ends lost 0 bases at V and 4 bases at J; junction bases unmatched: 3. As DNA, the CDR3 is TGTGCCAGCTCACCACCGGGACAGATATACAATGAGCAGTTCTTC. Its translation: CASSPPGQIYNEQFF.

With regard to this clone: A read error may produce the germline difference seen at one junction end. V is TRBV2 and J is TRBJ1-4; the D gene is possibly TRBD1 (5 bases). CDR1 is SNHLY, CDR2 FYNNEI, per germline. This CDR3 spans 16 amino acids. The CDR3 here is CASREAPGASREKLFF. The CDR3 DNA reads as TGTGCCAGCAGGGAAGCCCCCGGGGCCTCGAGGGAAAAACTGTTTTTT.

This clone was picked up a small number of times. This chain joins TRBV29-1 and TRBJ1-5; D unresolved. This CDR3 has 14 amino acids. V was clipped by 4 bases and J by 6 bases, with 16 bases between them. Germline lookup yields CDR1 SQVTM and CDR2 ANQGSEA. The CDR3 reads CSVGSRYFPQPQHF. As DNA, the CDR3 is TGCAGCGTTGGGTCCAGATATTTTCCTCAGCCCCAGCATTTT.

This rearrangement joins TRBV6-5 to TRBJ2-7, with a tentative D call TRBD1 (7 bases). Germline V gene data show CDR1 as MNHEY and CDR2 as SVGAGI. The CDR3 totals 14 residues. V was pared by 2 bases and J by 4 bases, with 12 bases between. The CDR3 sequence is CASSYGGGLYEQYF. DNA of the CDR3: TGTGCCAGCAGTTACGGAGGGGGCCTATACGAGCAGTACTTC.

The genes are TRBV6-5 and TRBJ1-5; D gene unclear. Germline V gene data show CDR1 as MNHEY and CDR2 as SVGAGI. CDR3 length: 13 amino acids. V was pared by 6 bases and J by 2 bases, with 8 bases between. The CDR3 region is CASRGSRNQPQHF. The CDR3 DNA reads TGTGCCAGCAGAGGATCCCGCAATCAGCCCCAGCATTTT.

The rearrangement links TRBV7-9 to TRBJ2-7, with TRBD2 matching over 8 bases. Germline trimming cut 5 bases from V and 3 bases from J; bases unmatched to any gene: 9. This CDR3 contains 15 residues. CDR1 and CDR2 from the germline V gene are SEHNR and FQNEAQ (reference sequence). The CDR3 spells CASSPTGGGGYEQYF. In DNA form, the CDR3 reads TGTGCCAGCAGCCCAACCGGGGGGGGAGGCTACGAGCAGTACTTC.

The gene calls are TRBV10-1 and TRBJ1-2; 7 nucleotides align to TRBD1. The V segment lost 8 bases and the J segment 2 bases; nucleotides outside the gene matches: 8. Germline CDR1 is WNHNN and CDR2 is SYGVQD (reference sequence). The CDR3 length is 14 residues. For the CDR3, the DNA is TGCGCCAGCGGGACGGGACAGACCAACTATGGCTACACCTTC. It is translated as CASGTGQTNYGYTF.

The CDR3 is CASSSPGTGREKLFF. DNA for the CDR3: TGTGCCAGCAGTTCCCCCGGGACAGGTCGAGAAAAACTGTTTTTT. V and J are TRBV6-2 or TRBV6-3 and TRBJ1-4; TRBD1 matches 8 bases. Germline lookup yields CDR1 MNHEY and CDR2 SVGEGT. V lost 4 bases, J lost 8 bases, and 9 bases stayed unmatched. The CDR3 is 15 amino acids.

The rearrangement links TRBV7-9 to TRBJ2-7, with D perhaps being TRBD1 or TRBD2 (5 bases each). V gave up 2 bases and J gave up 6 bases, with 17 bases separating them. Per germline, CDR1 SEHNR and CDR2 FQNEAQ (reference sequence). The CDR3 contains 15 residues. The CDR3 nucleotides are TGTGCCAGCAGCTTAAGAGGGGCGGGCGCCAGCGAGCAGTACTTC. Residues: CASSLRGAGASEQYF.

The V gene is TRBV5-5, the J gene TRBJ2-7; 14 positions match TRBD2. J gave up 4 bases and V 3 bases, and 6 bases lay outside the gene matches. Germline V gives CDR1 SGHKS, CDR2 YYEKEE (reference sequence). There are 16 residues in the CDR3. CDR3 region: CASSSGTSGSRYEQYF. CDR3 DNA: TGTGCCAGCAGCTCTGGGACTAGCGGGAGTAGGTACGAGCAGTACTTC. The full variable domain, completed using reference TRBV5-5 and TRBJ2-7, is DAGVTQSPTHLIKTRGQQVTLRCSPISGHKSVSWYQQVLGQGPQFIFQYYEKEERGRGNFPDRFSARQFPNYSSELNVNALLLGDSALYLCASSSGTSGSRYEQYFGPGTRLTVT.

The gene calls are TRBV6-5 and TRBJ1-3; D unresolved. V was pared by 5 bases and J by 7 bases, with 9 bases between. The CDR3 sequence is 12 residues long. The germline V gene has CDR1 MNHEY and CDR2 SVGAGI. Here the CDR3 DNA reads TGTGCCAGCAGTACGTTGGGGAACACCATATATTTT. It is translated as CASSTLGNTIYF.

The chain recombines TRBV6-2 or TRBV6-3 with TRBJ2-1, with D possibly being TRBD1 (5 bases). The CDR3 consists of 14 residues. Germline assignment: CDR1 MNHEY and CDR2 SVGEGT. The V end lost 0 bases, the J end lost 7 bases, and 10 bases lay between the germline ends. The CDR3 DNA sequence: TGTGCCAGCAGTTACTCGACAGTTAGGAATGAGCAGTTCTTC. Its protein product is CASSYSTVRNEQFF.

This clone has only one observation. The V and J genes are TRBV3-1 (or the pseudogene TRBV3-2) and TRBJ2-2; D not resolved. The V end lost 6 bases, the J end lost 2 bases, and 4 bases lay between the germline ends. The CDR3 runs to 12 residues. Germline V gene data show CDR1 as LGHDT and CDR2 as YNNKEL (reference sequence). The CDR3, as DNA: TGTGCCAGCAGGCCAAACACCGGGGAGCTGTTTTTT. Its translation is CASRPNTGELFF.

V is TRBV18 and J is TRBJ2-5, with D perhaps assigned TRBD1 or TRBD2 (5 bases each). The CDR3 length is 17 residues. Trimming took off 0 bases at V and 5 bases at J, with 19 bases between the two ends. Per the germline V gene, CDR1 is KGHSH and CDR2 is LQKENI. The CDR3 region is CASSPPEVDSPGETQYF. In DNA form, the CDR3 reads TGTGCCAGCTCACCACCGGAGGTCGACAGCCCCGGGGAGACCCAGTACTTC.